This paragraph covers one T cell receptor (beta chain) sequence. Its antigen is unknown. This specimen belongs to a study of CD8 T cells in Susac syndrome. Study results and caveats: The study's TCR sequencing and HLA analysis covered a relatively small number of individuals, and the study acknowledged this.

Both CD4+ and CD8+ T cells were negatively isolated, and TEMRA cells underwent FACS enrichment. Reverse transcription used roughly 0.5 to 1 ug RNA and random hexamers. TCRdb ran MiXCR on the immunoSEQ multiplex PCR reads and lists one entry per CDR3 protein. The data hold about 190,000 distinct CDR3 sequences, with just under 95% observed a single time. The CDR3 has 14 residues. Trimming removed 3 bases from V and 2 bases from J, with 9 bases in between. The receptor comes from a human donor with Susac syndrome. The sample was CD8+ T cells from PBMCs. The chain joins TRBV12-3 or TRBV12-4 to TRBJ2-3; D gene uncertain. CDR3 sequence (DNA): TGTGCCAGCAGTTTTGATTTTTCCACAGATACGCAGTATTTT. This gives the protein CASSFDFSTDTQYF.